This TCR beta chain was captured in a study of T cell responses to AZD1222 COVID-19 vaccine. This clone has a handful of counts. Assay used: immunoSEQ multiplex PCR; TCRdb lists only in-frame clones, some missing. This sample has 100,000 to 150,000 clones, with 85% found just once. Germline CDR1 reads SGHNT; CDR2 reads YYREEE (reference sequence). The CDR3 totals 14 residues. V lost 3 bases, J lost 3 bases, and 12 bases lay in between. V gene TRBV5-4 combines with J gene TRBJ1-2; possibly TRBD1 for D (6 bases). The sequences come from peripheral blood, collected 28 days after the second AZD1222 dose. The sequence derives from an adult who received the AZD1222 COVID-19 vaccine. The DNA for the CDR3 is TGTGCCAGCAGCTCCGGACAGCGAGACTATGGCTACACCTTC. Translated: CASSSGQRDYGYTF.